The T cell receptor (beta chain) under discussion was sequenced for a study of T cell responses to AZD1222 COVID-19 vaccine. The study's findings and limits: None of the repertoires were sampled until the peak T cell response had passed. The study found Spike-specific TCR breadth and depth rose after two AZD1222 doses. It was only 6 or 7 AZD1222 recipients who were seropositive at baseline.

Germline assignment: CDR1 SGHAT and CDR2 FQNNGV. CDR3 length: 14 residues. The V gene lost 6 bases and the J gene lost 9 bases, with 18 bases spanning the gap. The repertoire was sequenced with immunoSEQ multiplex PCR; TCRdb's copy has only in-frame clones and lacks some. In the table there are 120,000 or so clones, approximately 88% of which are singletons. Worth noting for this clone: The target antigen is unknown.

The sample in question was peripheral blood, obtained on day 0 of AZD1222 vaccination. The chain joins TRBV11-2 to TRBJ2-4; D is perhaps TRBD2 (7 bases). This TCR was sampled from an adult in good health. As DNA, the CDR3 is TGTGCCAGCAGGGGAGGGCAGGGCAGGGGCATTCAGTACTTC. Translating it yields CASRGGQGRGIQYF.